The 9 T cell receptor beta chains in this list originate from one sample, sequenced in a study of blood T cell repertoires in COVID-19 (dated by TCRdb to about 2020). Libraries were constructed by the immunoSEQ multiplex PCR assay. Held by TCRdb, this immuneACCESS table contains in-frame sequences only and omits some clones. Under half of the omission traces to an unresolved V gene where checked; the cause of the rest is unknown. The sample data list 50,000 to 60,000 clones, and 75% to 85% of these were observed just once. Roughly 17% of the sample rests with the top ten. Sequenced: peripheral blood. All receptors come from a middle-aged man with acute or convalescent COVID-19.

The chain recombines TRBV21-1 with TRBJ2-2; the table's D call, TRBD1, has no DNA check behind it. TRBV21-1 is a known pseudogene. The CDR3 totals 17 residues. This CDR3 is CASSKGAQGGQSGELFF. CDR3 DNA: TGTGCCAGCAGCAAAGGGGCACAGGGTGGTCAATCCGGGGAGCTGTTTTTT.

The chain uses TRBV30 and TRBJ2-3; 7 positions agree with TRBD2. J gave up 0 bases and V 4 bases, and 7 bases lay outside the gene matches. In germline, CDR1 is GTSNPN, CDR2 SVGIG (reference sequence). This CDR3 contains 15 residues. CDR3 sequence reads: CAWTPGLSSTDTQYF. CDR3 coding DNA: TGTGCCTGGACCCCGGGACTATCGAGCACAGATACGCAGTATTTT.

This clone appeared a single time. The chain recombines TRBV5-1 with TRBJ2-4; TRBD1 aligns across 7 bases. The CDR3 length is 15 residues. Germline V gene data show CDR1 as SGHRS and CDR2 as YFSETQ. J was trimmed by 5 bases and V by 1 base; bases with no gene match: 6. CDR3 protein: CASSLSVQGENIQYF. The DNA for the CDR3 is TGCGCCAGCAGCTTGAGCGTTCAGGGGGAAAACATTCAGTACTTC.

The chain links TRBV19 to TRBJ2-4; a possible D gene is TRBD2 (6 bases). Germline V lookup: CDR1 LNHDA, CDR2 SQIVND (reference sequence). The V end lost 0 bases, the J end lost 1 base, and 13 bases lay between the germline ends. The CDR3 totals 17 residues. The CDR3 bases are TGTGCCAGTAGTATAGAGGCCGGGGGAAGGGCCAAAAACATTCAGTACTTC. It specifies CASSIEAGGRAKNIQYF.

The chain links TRBV6-5 to TRBJ2-5; D possibly corresponds to TRBD2 (5 bases). Germline V gives CDR1 MNHEY, CDR2 SVGAGI. CDR3 length equals 14 residues. V was shortened by 7 bases and J by 1 base, with 13 bases between the two germline ends. CDR3 bases: TGTGCCAGCATTCTCAGCGGTACCCAAGAGACCCAGTACTTC. This encodes CASILSGTQETQYF.

The J gene is TRBJ1-2, the V gene TRBV7-9; 12 bases match TRBD1. This CDR3 comprises 15 residues. Germline V lookup: CDR1 SEHNR, CDR2 FQNEAQ (reference sequence). J lost 4 bases, V lost 5 bases, and 5 bases had no gene match. The CDR3 DNA sequence: TGTGCCAGCAGCCCGGGACAGGGGGCCGGCTATGGCTACACCTTC. The encoded protein is CASSPGQGAGYGYTF.

The chain recombines TRBV6-5 with TRBJ1-2, with D unresolved. Germline values: CDR1 MNHEY, CDR2 SVGAGI. Trimming removed 0 bases at V and 2 bases at J, with 7 bases between. CDR3 size: 14 residues. CDR3 bases: TGTGCCAGCAGTTACTCGTTTCAGAACTATGGCTACACCTTC. The encoded protein is CASSYSFQNYGYTF.

This clone was seen more than once but under ten times. The J gene is TRBJ2-7, the V gene TRBV7-9; TRBD2 matches at 8 bases. V trimming: 5 bases; J trimming: 8 bases; junction bases outside the gene matches: 14. CDR1 is SEHNR, CDR2 FQNEAQ, per germline (reference sequence). The CDR3 is made up of 15 amino acids. The CDR3 nucleotides are TGTGCCAGCAGCCCACCGTCGAGCGGGAGTTCAAAGCAGTACTTC. Protein: CASSPPSSGSSKQYF.

This chain joins TRBV7-6 and TRBJ2-2; TRBD1 matches at 9 bases. The germline CDR1 and CDR2 sequences are SGHVS and FNYEAQ. V was pared by 6 bases and J by 3 bases, with 11 bases of the junction left unmatched. The CDR3 consists of 17 residues. The CDR3 is CASRFDRGTGYTGELFF. The DNA of the CDR3 is TGTGCCAGCAGATTCGACAGGGGGACAGGTTACACCGGGGAGCTGTTTTTT. Filled out from reference TRBV7-6 and TRBJ2-2, the complete variable domain reads GAGVSQSPRYKVTKRGQDVALRCDPISGHVSLYWYRQALGQGPEFLTYFNYEAQQDKSGLPNDRFSAERPEGSISTLTIQRTEQRDSAMYRCASRFDRGTGYTGELFFGEGSRLTVL.